Below, 9 T cell receptor beta chains from the same sample are listed, as sequenced in a study of control samples from healthy donors and cancer patients (dated by TCRdb to 2018 to 2021). The library was built by means of the immunoSEQ multiplex PCR assay. Sourced from immuneACCESS, this table was stored by TCRdb with only in-frame sequences that have V and J called. A share of the clones is absent; for the studies checked, an unresolved V gene accounts for under half, and the remainder has no known explanation. The table for this sample lists around 77,000 clones; around 92% of them were counted only once. 5.5% to 6.5% of the sample is taken by the ten largest. The specimen was blood. These receptors originate from a woman aged 55 to 70 in good health.

In its sample, this clone was seen once. V is TRBV7-8 and J is TRBJ2-1; weak D call: TRBD2 (6 bases). V was shortened by 5 bases and J by 6 bases, with 17 bases between the two germline ends. This CDR3 has 15 residues. CDR1 and CDR2 from the germline V gene are SGHVS and FQNEAQ. The CDR3 bases are TGTGCCAGCAGCCATCGGGACTTTGGGCTCAATGAGCAGTTCTTC. Residues: CASSHRDFGLNEQFF.

This chain's CDR3 is CASGGGNTEAFF. Written as DNA, the CDR3 is TGTGCCAGCGGAGGGGGGAACACTGAAGCTTTCTTT. The V gene is TRBV28, the J gene TRBJ1-1, with a tentative D call TRBD1 (6 bases). Per germline, CDR1 MDHEN and CDR2 SYDVKM. This CDR3 comprises 12 residues. The ends were cut back, 8 bases at V and 1 base at J, with 8 bases in the middle.

The chain recombines TRBV19 with TRBJ1-2; unclear D gene. The V end was cut by 8 bases, the J end by 8 bases, with 12 bases between. The CDR3 spans 11 residues. Germline lookup yields CDR1 LNHDA and CDR2 SQIVND (reference sequence). In DNA form, the CDR3 reads TGTGCCAGTCACGGGGTCGGAGGCTACACCTTC. Its translation: CASHGVGGYTF.

The gene calls are TRBV11-1 and TRBJ2-3; D gene unclear. The V gene lost 2 bases and the J gene lost 4 bases, with 10 bases spanning the gap. This CDR3 spans 14 amino acids. CDR1 is SGHAT and CDR2 is FQDESV in the germline V gene (reference sequence). The CDR3 region is CASSLFALPDTQYF. In nucleotides, the CDR3 is TGTGCCAGCAGCTTATTCGCCCTACCAGATACGCAGTATTTT.

This clone was observed a handful of times. V and J are TRBV5-1 and TRBJ1-2; maybe TRBD1 (6 bases). The germline V gene encodes CDR1 SGHRS and CDR2 YFSETQ. The CDR3 runs 14 residues. V was shortened by 4 bases and J by 4 bases, with 14 bases between the two germline ends. As DNA, the CDR3 is TGCGCCAGCAGCAGTTGGACAGCCAGCTATGGCTACACCTTC. Protein sequence: CASSSWTASYGYTF.

The chain carries TRBV4-2 and TRBJ1-2, with 8 bases fitting TRBD1. Germline loops: CDR1 LGHNA, CDR2 YNFKEQ. V dropped 1 base and J dropped 6; count of bases not matched to a gene: 10. The CDR3 totals 16 residues. CDR3: CASSQASTGGSNGYTF. For the CDR3, the DNA is TGTGCCAGCAGCCAAGCGTCAACAGGGGGTAGCAATGGCTACACCTTC.

V and J are TRBV18 and TRBJ1-1; D is uncertain. CDR1 and CDR2 (germline): KGHSH, LQKENI. The CDR3 covers 14 residues. The V end lost 2 bases, the J end lost 3 bases, and 10 bases lay between the germline ends. For the CDR3, the DNA is TGTGCCAGCTCACCAATACAGTCAGACACTGAAGCTTTCTTT. Translated, it gives CASSPIQSDTEAFF.

The rearrangement links TRBV5-1 to TRBJ2-5, with D uncertain. The V and J ends lost 4 bases and 1 base respectively, with 11 bases between them. Germline V CDR1 and CDR2: SGHRS, YFSETQ. The length of the CDR3 is 14 residues. The CDR3 nucleotides read TGCGCCAGCAGCATGAATAGCCCCCAAGAGACCCAGTACTTC. Its translation is CASSMNSPQETQYF.

CDR3 sequence reads: CASRINYEQYF. CDR3 sequence (DNA): TGTGCCAGCAGGATCAACTACGAGCAGTACTTC. The chain employs TRBV6-5 and TRBJ2-7, with D uncertain. The CDR3 is made up of 11 amino acids. Trimming pared 6 bases from V and 3 bases from J, leaving 6 bases between. CDR1 is MNHEY, CDR2 SVGAGI, per germline.